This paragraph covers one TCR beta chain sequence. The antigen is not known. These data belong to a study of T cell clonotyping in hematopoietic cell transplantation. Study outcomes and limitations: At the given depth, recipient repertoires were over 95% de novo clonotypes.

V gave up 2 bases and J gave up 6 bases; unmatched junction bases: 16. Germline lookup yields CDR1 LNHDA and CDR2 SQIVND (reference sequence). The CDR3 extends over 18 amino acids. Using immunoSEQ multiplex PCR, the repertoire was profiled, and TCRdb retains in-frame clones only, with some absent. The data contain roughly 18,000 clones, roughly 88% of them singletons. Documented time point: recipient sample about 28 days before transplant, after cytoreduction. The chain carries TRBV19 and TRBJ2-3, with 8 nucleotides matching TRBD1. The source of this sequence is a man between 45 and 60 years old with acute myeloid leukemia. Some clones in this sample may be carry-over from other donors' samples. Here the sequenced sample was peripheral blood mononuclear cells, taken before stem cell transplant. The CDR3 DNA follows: TGTGCCAGTAGTATAAGTTGGAGGACAGGGCCCCACGCGGATACGCAGTATTTT. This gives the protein CASSISWRTGPHADTQYF.